This T cell receptor (beta chain) was retrieved from a study of cytomegalovirus exposure and HLA in healthy donors. Donors were ostensibly healthy at sampling, although undocumented immune exposures were probable. Researchers ran the PCR with 60 Vbeta and 13 Jbeta primers. TCRdb's table, derived via immunoSEQ multiplex PCR, lists solely in-frame clones and lacks some. The sample carries 96,000 or so clones, about four fifths recorded once. Germline CDR1 and CDR2: LGHNA and YSLEER. The CDR3 is 13 residues long. The ends were cut back, 0 bases at V and 11 bases at J, with 11 bases in the middle. General study results and limits: According to an earlier analysis, most TCR beta V segments yielded productive rearrangements about 90% or about 30% of the time.

Comment on this clone: What it binds is unknown.

The chain is built from TRBV4-3 and TRBJ2-1, with D tentatively TRBD1 (6 bases). The source is a female donor in good health and CMV-seropositive. The sequenced sample consisted of PBMCs. The CDR3 is CASSQDNRVQQFF. In DNA form, the CDR3 reads TGCGCCAGCAGCCAAGATAACAGGGTCCAGCAGTTCTTC.